This record concerns one T cell receptor (beta chain) sequence. It has no known antigen specificity. The input lacks base qualities; no much larger clone sits a single base away. This specimen comes from a study of blood T cell repertoires in COVID-19 (dated by TCRdb to 2020 to 2022). In terms of the full investigation: The collaborator samples originated in the United States, Italy and Spain and spanned the acute and convalescent phases of COVID-19. The dataset comprised deeply sampled blood TCRbeta repertoires from subjects exposed to, actively infected with, or recovered from COVID-19. The sample metadata nearly always contained a de-identified subject ID, COVID-19 status, age in years and sex. The samples were drawn from the first 160 participants of the ongoing ImmuneRACE study and from about 1,200 subjects provided by 6 global collaborators. The repertoires were released in a freely available public database meant as a resource for research on the immune response to SARS-CoV-2. HLA class I and class II types, where available, came from metadata supplied by the sample provider rather than from assay-based typing. The prospective study material was composed of cDNA or gDNA derived from T cells, B-cell-depleted T cells, or PBMCs. General findings and caveats noted by the study authors: The amount of clinical and demographic metadata varied by source and participant and was provided uncurated.

TCRbeta CDR3 regions were amplified from genomic DNA by means of the immunoSEQ Assay, a bias-controlled multiplex PCR. Per the original workflow: Nucleated cell counts per sample were estimated from amplification of reference gene primers within the assay. To quantify the absolute abundance of each unique TCRbeta CDR3 rearrangement, sequence reads were collapsed and filtered. For each sample, productive Simpson clonality was calculated by taking the square root of Simpson's diversity index across productive rearrangements. TCRdb took over this immuneACCESS table, retaining in-frame rearrangements with V and J assigned. Such tables are incomplete; in checked studies, under half of the missing clones stem from an unresolved V gene, and the remainder is unexplained. D and trimming come from the DNA, and the V and J calls and clone size come from that table. A total of roughly 79,000 clones appear in this sample, over 80% of them only once. Approximately 3.3% of the sample is in the top ten clones.

The collaborating institutions used their own protocols to collect whole blood in K2EDTA tubes. For TCRbeta analysis, collaborator samples were shipped as frozen whole blood, as isolated PBMCs, or as DNA extracted from either sample type. The sample taken for sequencing was peripheral blood. The receptor comes from a man aged 50 to 59 with acute or convalescent COVID-19.

The encoded CDR3 is CASKEGNGYTF. The bases are TGTGCCAGCAAGGAGGGGAATGGCTACACCTTC. The V gene is TRBV2 and the J gene is TRBJ1-2; perhaps TRBD1 is the D gene, with 5 bases matching. V drops 7 bases and J drops 6 bases, leaving 9 bases in between. Measured from the cysteine to the phenylalanine, the CDR3 is 11 residues long. The CDR3 DNA has 33 bases and is translated from base 1. Based on the germline V gene, the CDR1 and CDR2 sequences are SNHLY and FYNNEI.